One sample yielded the 13 T cell receptor beta chains listed below, sequenced in a study of shared clonotypes between healthy human individuals. TCRdb's table, derived via immunoSEQ multiplex PCR, lists solely in-frame clones and lacks some. The table records fewer than 2.5 million clones, roughly 93% of them present only once. Sequences were obtained from naive CD4+ T cells from PBMCs. Subset described: CD45RA+ positively selected. These receptors were taken from a man between 18 and 29 years old in good health. Some clones in this sample may be carry-over from other donors' samples.

CDR3 residues: CASSSRLGLAERIEQFF. CDR3 coding DNA: TGTGCCAGCAGTTCCCGCCTGGGACTAGCGGAGAGGATTGAGCAGTTCTTC. The chain links TRBV28 to TRBJ2-1; 11 bases line up with TRBD2. Germline CDR1 is MDHEN and CDR2 is SYDVKM. The V and J ends lost 4 bases and 9 bases, in that order; junction bases with no gene match: 14. This CDR3 region has 17 residues.

The genes are TRBV7-7 and TRBJ2-1; 8 bases line up with TRBD2. CDR3 length: 14 residues. The V and J ends lost 2 bases and 5 bases, in that order; junction bases with no gene match: 2. Germline V gene sequence: CDR1 SSHAT, CDR2 FNYEAQ (reference sequence). The CDR3 region is CASSLSGGNNEQFF. The CDR3 nucleotides read TGTGCCAGCAGCTTATCGGGGGGGAACAATGAGCAGTTCTTC.

The chain combines TRBV2 with TRBJ2-1, with D hard to call. CDR3 size: 14 residues. Germline lookup yields CDR1 SNHLY and CDR2 FYNNEI. The V gene lost 5 bases and the J gene lost 7 bases, with 15 bases spanning the gap. In nucleotides, the CDR3 is TGTGCCAGCAGTCGAGAAAGCACTACAAATGAGCAGTTCTTC. Residues: CASSRESTTNEQFF.

The V call is TRBV5-6, the J call TRBJ2-3; tentative D call: TRBD1 (6 bases). Trimming pared 0 bases from V and 4 bases from J, leaving 12 bases between. CDR1 is SGHDT and CDR2 is YYEEEE in the germline V gene. The length of the CDR3 is 15 residues. The CDR3 nucleotides read TGTGCCAGCAGCTTGGTACAGGGAATCGCAGATACGCAGTATTTT. Translated, it gives CASSLVQGIADTQYF.

In regard to this clone: The junction shows a germline mismatch at one end, possibly a read error. The J gene is TRBJ2-7, the V gene TRBV5-4; TRBD1 might be the D (5 bases). CDR1 SGHNT and CDR2 YYREEE come from the germline V gene (reference sequence). This CDR3 is 13 amino acids long. The CDR3 sequence is CASRSERGSPAHF. CDR3 DNA: TGTGCCAGCAGGTCGGAAAGGGGTAGTCCTGCCCACTTC.

V gene TRBV5-5 combines with J gene TRBJ1-5; D unclear. Trimming shortened V by 0 bases and J by 10 bases, and 20 bases separated the two germline ends. The CDR3 consists of 16 residues. Germline CDR1 and CDR2: SGHKS and YYEKEE (reference sequence). CDR3 sequence reads: CASSLAAGPPGSPQHF. The CDR3 DNA reads as TGTGCCAGCAGCTTGGCCGCAGGACCCCCGGGTTCCCCCCAGCATTTT.

The chain is built from TRBV29-1 and TRBJ1-2; D not certain. CDR1 and CDR2 from the germline V gene are SQVTM and ANQGSEA. The length of the CDR3 is 13 residues. V was cut by 3 bases and J by 2 bases, with 10 bases left in between. CDR3 region: CSVELLANYGYTF. As DNA, the CDR3 is TGCAGCGTTGAGTTACTAGCAAACTATGGCTACACCTTC.

The V and J genes are TRBV30 and TRBJ1-3, with a possible D match to TRBD1 (5 bases). Germline CDR1 reads GTSNPN; CDR2 reads SVGIG (reference sequence). There are 13 residues in the CDR3. The CDR3 nucleotides read TGTGCTCGGACGGGGACTTCTGGAAACACCATATATTTT. This translates into CARTGTSGNTIYF.

As concerns this clone: This same CDR3 is encoded by further DNA sequences in the sample. The DNA for the CDR3 is TGTGCCAGCAGTTACGGGGGTAGGAGTTATGGCTACACCTTC. This translates into CASSYGGRSYGYTF. V usage is TRBV6-5 and J usage is TRBJ1-2, with D possibly TRBD1 on 5 matching bases. The CDR3 runs 14 residues. Germline loops: CDR1 MNHEY, CDR2 SVGAGI. The V gene lost 2 bases and the J gene lost 5 bases, with 12 bases spanning the gap.

The rearrangement joins TRBV5-1 to TRBJ2-5, with D maybe TRBD1 (6 bases). This CDR3 region has 15 residues. Germline V gives CDR1 SGHRS, CDR2 YFSETQ. V lost 0 bases to trimming and J lost 2 bases, with 11 bases between them. CDR3 residues: CASSLGGPRQETQYF. DNA for the CDR3: TGCGCCAGCAGCTTGGGGGGGCCGAGGCAAGAGACCCAGTACTTC.

Comment on this clone: The same CDR3 also results from other DNA sequences found in this sample. V is TRBV5-4 and J is TRBJ2-5; 7 nucleotides match TRBD1. CDR1 SGHNT and CDR2 YYREEE come from the germline V gene (reference sequence). The CDR3 loop spans 14 amino acids. V was pared by 4 bases and J by 1 base, with 4 bases of the junction left unmatched. CDR3 amino acids: CASSPRTGQETQYF. CDR3 DNA: TGTGCCAGCAGCCCGAGGACAGGCCAAGAGACCCAGTACTTC.

A remark on this clone: The identical CDR3 is also encoded by other nucleotide sequences in the sample. The chain employs TRBV5-1 and TRBJ2-1, with TRBD2 matching over 8 bases. The germline V gene has CDR1 SGHRS and CDR2 YFSETQ. The CDR3 spans 15 residues. Trimming removed 4 bases from V and 1 base from J; junction bases left unmatched: 4. The CDR3 loop is CASSLIAGSYNEQFF. The CDR3 nucleotides read TGCGCCAGCAGCCTGATAGCGGGATCCTACAATGAGCAGTTCTTC.

This clone was seen a single time. This sequence joins TRBV30 and TRBJ2-2; unclear D gene. V gave up 3 bases and J gave up 5 bases, with 13 bases separating them. This CDR3 region has 14 residues. The germline V gene has CDR1 GTSNPN and CDR2 SVGIG (reference sequence). This chain's CDR3 is CAWSGLLGTGELFF. In nucleotides, the CDR3 is TGTGCCTGGAGCGGGCTGCTGGGAACCGGGGAGCTGTTTTTT. The full variable domain, rest sourced from reference TRBV30 and TRBJ2-2, is SQTIHQWPATLVQPVGSPLSLECTVEGTSNPNLYWYRQAAGRGLQLLFYSVGIGQISSEVPQNLSASRPQDRQFILSSKKLLLSDSGFYLCAWSGLLGTGELFFGEGSRLTVL.